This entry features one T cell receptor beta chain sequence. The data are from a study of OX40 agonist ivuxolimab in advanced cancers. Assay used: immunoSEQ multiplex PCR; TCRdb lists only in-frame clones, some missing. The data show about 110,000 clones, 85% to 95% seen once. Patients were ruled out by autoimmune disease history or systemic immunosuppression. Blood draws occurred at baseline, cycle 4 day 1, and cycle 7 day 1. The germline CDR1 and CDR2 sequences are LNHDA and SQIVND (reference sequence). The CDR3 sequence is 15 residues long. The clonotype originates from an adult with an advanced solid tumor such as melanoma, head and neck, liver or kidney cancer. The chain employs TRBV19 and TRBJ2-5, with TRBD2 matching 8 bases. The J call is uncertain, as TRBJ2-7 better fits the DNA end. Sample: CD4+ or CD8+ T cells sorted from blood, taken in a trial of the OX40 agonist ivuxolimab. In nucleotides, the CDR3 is TGTGCCAGTAAGGGGGGAGCGGGAGCGGGCTACGAGCAGTACTTC. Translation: CASKGGAGAGYEQYF.